This T cell receptor (beta chain) was captured in a study of vaccination and CD4 T cells after COVID-19. Study details: Researchers treated cells with overlapping spike peptides taken from SARS-CoV-2, HCoV-NL63, HCoV-OC43 and HCoV-229E.

Turning to this clonotype: As yet, its antigen is unknown.

Sequencing of the DNA from cultured CD4+ T cells was carried out with the Oncomine TCR Beta short-read assay. One entry per CDR3 protein results from TCRdb running MiXCR on the PCR reads. The sample has 10,000 or so distinct CDR3 sequences, 40% to 60% seen once. V lost 0 bases and J lost 0, with 11 bases in between. The CDR3 runs to 16 residues. Germline assignment: CDR1 MNHEY and CDR2 SVGEGT. Described treatment: approximately 11-day PBMC culture with coronavirus spike peptide pools or control peptides (ViraFEST assay). This chain links TRBV6-2 or TRBV6-3 with TRBJ1-1; possibly TRBD1 for D (6 bases). This receptor was taken from a human donor who had recovered from COVID-19. Sequencing was done on a sample of CD4+ T cells from blood, cultured in vitro. CDR3 loop: CASSYSLAGVNTEAFF. In DNA form, the CDR3 reads TGTGCCAGCAGTTACTCCCTGGCAGGGGTGAACACTGAAGCTTTCTTT.